What follows describes a single T cell receptor (beta chain). Clones were sequenced by immunoSEQ multiplex PCR, and TCRdb holds only the in-frame ones, with some missing. The top ten hold approximately 1.7% of the sample, which has hundreds of thousands of clones, around 74% seen once. The sample comes from a study of shared clonotypes between healthy human individuals. This CDR3 comprises 17 residues. V lost 5 bases and J lost 2, with 19 bases in between. Per the germline V gene, CDR1 is SEHNR and CDR2 is FQNEAQ (reference sequence). A split of CD4+ cells into CD45RA+ naive and CD45RA-negative memory subsets was performed.

The specimen was memory CD4+ T cells sorted from blood. This sample's subset: CD45RA-negative fraction. This clonotype was obtained from a woman aged 25 to 45 in good health. The gene calls are TRBV7-9 and TRBJ1-5; tentatively, D is TRBD1 (5 bases). CDR3 loop: CASSQERGTSGNQPQHF. In DNA form, the CDR3 reads TGTGCCAGCAGCCAAGAACGGGGGACTAGTGGCAATCAGCCCCAGCATTTT.